This T cell receptor beta chain came from a study of CD8+CD57+ T cells in acquired aplastic anemia. The overall study: The mean DNA yield obtained from sorted CD4+ and CD8+ cells came to 3 to 3.5 ug. Where healthy donors were concerned, CD4+ cells averaged approximately 11 million reads.

The TCR beta profiling, which covered VDJ combination and CDR3 sequence, was carried out using genomic DNA as the template. MiXCR, applied by TCRdb to the reads, yields one record per CDR3 protein. The sample consists of roughly 130,000 distinct CDR3 sequences, around 46% of them appearing once. This clonotype was counted ten times or more. Its antigen is not known. The CDR3 spans 15 residues. Per the germline V gene, CDR1 is SGHTA and CDR2 is FQGNSA. Trimming pared 4 bases from V and 1 base from J, leaving 13 bases between. Study results and limitations: Simpson's diversity of CD8+ cells was not significantly different in patients compared with controls. Shared by patients and controls, 25 to 30 CD8+ CDR3s were abundant in patients.

The rearrangement joins TRBV7-2 to TRBJ2-5; D is ambiguous. Source material: sorted CD4+, CD8+, or CD8+CD57+ T cells (not recorded which) from PBMCs. This receptor was taken from a human donor in good health, serving as a control. The CDR3 bases are TGTGCCAGCAGCTCCCCGGGCGGCCTCCAAGAGACCCAGTACTTC. It translates to CASSSPGGLQETQYF.